The 17 T cell receptor beta chains given below trace back to one sample, sequenced in a study of chemoradiotherapy in HPV16-positive cancers. Generated by immunoSEQ multiplex PCR, the TCRdb table keeps only in-frame clones and is missing some. The sample has some 17,000 clones, around three quarters seen once. The sequenced sample was tumor tissue, obtained from a patient who underwent chemoradiotherapy. The receptors originated from a human donor with HPV-associated anogenital cancer.

The chain has TRBV6-1 and TRBJ2-7; D is undetermined. V was shortened by 1 base and J by 3 bases, with 19 bases between the two germline ends. CDR1 and CDR2 from the germline V gene are MNHNS and SASEGT. This CDR3 contains 17 residues. DNA of the CDR3: TGTGCCAGCAGTGAAGGTCTCCTACGGGCTGCGGACTACGAGCAGTACTTC. It yields the protein CASSEGLLRAADYEQYF.

This clone was counted a few times. The chain has TRBV11-2 and TRBJ1-6; a weak D match, TRBD1 (5 bases). This CDR3 spans 14 amino acids. Trimming cost V 5 bases and J 7 bases, with 12 bases left between them. Germline CDR1 SGHAT, CDR2 FQNNGV. The CDR3 loop is CASSEGWDNSPLHF. For the CDR3, the DNA is TGTGCCAGCAGCGAGGGCTGGGACAATTCACCCCTCCACTTT.

The chain carries TRBV7-9 and TRBJ2-1; 7 bases fit TRBD1. The V segment lost 4 bases and the J segment 1 base; nucleotides outside the gene matches: 4. Germline V gene sequence: CDR1 SEHNR, CDR2 FQNEAQ (reference sequence). The CDR3 consists of 15 residues. The CDR3 coding sequence is TGTGCCAGCAGCTCTACAGGGGTTTCCTACAATGAGCAGTTCTTC. Its translation: CASSSTGVSYNEQFF.

This clone was seen more than once but under ten times. This chain uses TRBV27 with TRBJ2-1; no firm D call. Germline V gene lookup returns CDR1 MNHEY and CDR2 SMNVEV (reference sequence). This CDR3 spans 13 amino acids. With 1 base removed from V and 11 bases from J, the gap between germline ends came to 12 bases. This CDR3 is CASSLLAERKQFF. In nucleotides, the CDR3 is TGTGCCAGCAGTTTATTGGCGGAAAGGAAGCAGTTCTTC.

This chain joins TRBV12-5 and TRBJ2-1; the D gene is possibly TRBD1 (5 bases). Germline V gene sequence: CDR1 LGHNT, CDR2 FRNRAP. CDR3 size: 12 residues. Trimming stripped 9 bases from V and 3 bases from J, with 9 bases between. CDR3 region: CASTRDYNEQFF. CDR3 bases: TGTGCTAGCACCAGGGACTACAATGAGCAGTTCTTC. The whole variable domain, remainder taken from reference TRBV12-5 and TRBJ2-1, is DARVTQTPRHKVTEMGQEVTMRCQPILGHNTVFWYRQTMMQGLELLAYFRNRAPLDDSGMPKDRFSAEMPDATLATLKIQPSEPRDSAVYFCASTRDYNEQFFGPGTRLTVL.

This chain connects TRBV28 to TRBJ2-3; D ambiguous. V was trimmed by 6 bases and J by 7 bases, leaving 11 bases between them. The CDR3 runs to 12 residues. The germline gives CDR1 MDHEN, CDR2 SYDVKM. This CDR3 is CASSGRLYTQYF. Written as DNA, the CDR3 is TGTGCCAGCAGCGGGCGCCTCTATACGCAGTATTTT.

The chain links TRBV5-4 to TRBJ2-2, with 15 bases identical to TRBD2. V lost 4 bases to trimming and J lost 6 bases; unmatched junction nucleotides: 10. Germline-derived CDR1 and CDR2 are SGHNT and YYREEE (reference sequence). This CDR3 comprises 18 residues. CDR3 residues: CASSLGLAGGPSSGELFF. The CDR3 bases are TGTGCCAGCAGCCTTGGACTAGCGGGAGGGCCCTCATCCGGGGAGCTGTTTTTT.

V and J are TRBV7-2 and TRBJ2-5; 8 bases map to TRBD2. Looked up from germline, CDR1 is SGHTA and CDR2 is FQGNSA. The CDR3 spans 17 residues. The ends lost 1 base at V and 5 bases at J; junction bases unmatched: 12. The CDR3 here is CASSLGGSGDAGETQYF. CDR3 coding DNA: TGTGCCAGCAGCTTAGGCGGTAGCGGGGACGCGGGGGAGACCCAGTACTTC.

This sequence joins TRBV7-7 and TRBJ2-7; 7 bases match TRBD1. The V gene's germline CDR1 is SSHAT and CDR2 FNYEAQ (reference sequence). V lost 4 bases to trimming and J lost 7 bases; unmatched junction nucleotides: 10. This CDR3 comprises 14 residues. The CDR3 protein is CASSSGTEVGEQYF. The CDR3 DNA reads as TGTGCCAGCAGCTCCGGGACAGAAGTCGGGGAGCAGTACTTC.

This clone has only a few counts. The chain employs TRBV7-3 and TRBJ1-6, with 7 bases identical to TRBD1. After removal of 0 bases from V and 10 bases from J, the junction contained 6 bases not matched to a gene. There are 15 residues in the CDR3. Germline V gives CDR1 SGHTA, CDR2 FQGTGA. CDR3 protein: CASSLTPDRASPLHF. The DNA of the CDR3 is TGTGCCAGCAGCTTAACTCCCGACAGGGCATCACCCCTCCACTTT.

The chain's CDR3 is CASSEPGQPQHF. CDR3 coding DNA: TGCGCCAGCAGTGAGCCGGGACAACCCCAGCATTTT. The chain employs TRBV10-1 and TRBJ1-5, with D maybe TRBD1 (6 bases). CDR1 WNHNN and CDR2 SYGVQD come from the germline V gene (reference sequence). The CDR3 has 12 amino acids. Trimming stripped 2 bases from V and 10 bases from J, with 9 bases between.

The chain has TRBV5-1 and TRBJ2-7; 9 bases map to TRBD1. The CDR3 is 14 amino acids. V was pared by 4 bases and J by 6 bases, with 8 bases of the junction left unmatched. Germline lookup yields CDR1 SGHRS and CDR2 YFSETQ. The CDR3 protein is CASSVTGGTGEQYF. The CDR3 DNA reads as TGCGCCAGCAGCGTGACAGGGGGGACGGGCGAGCAGTACTTC.

This clone was observed a handful of times. The rearrangement joins TRBV19 to TRBJ2-7, with a possible D match to TRBD1 (6 bases). V shed 4 bases and J shed 5 bases, with 12 bases lying between them. The CDR3 loop spans 13 amino acids. Germline CDR1 reads LNHDA; CDR2 reads SQIVND (reference sequence). The CDR3: CASSSGQWDEQYF. The DNA of the CDR3 is TGTGCCAGTAGTAGTGGACAGTGGGACGAGCAGTACTTC.

This rearrangement joins TRBV7-8 to TRBJ2-2, with D perhaps being TRBD1 or TRBD2 (5 bases each). Germline V gene lookup returns CDR1 SGHVS and CDR2 FQNEAQ. The V end was cut by 4 bases, the J end by 3 bases, with 15 bases between. The CDR3 covers 16 residues. The DNA of the CDR3 is TGTGCCAGCAGCTGGGGACGAGGCCGTGACACCGGGGAGCTGTTTTTT. It specifies CASSWGRGRDTGELFF.

CDR3 nucleotide sequence: TGTGCCAGCAGCTTCCACAGCAACACTGAAGCTTTCTTT. Its translation is CASSFHSNTEAFF. This chain uses TRBV7-9 with TRBJ1-1; D gene ambiguous. The CDR3 runs to 13 residues. Per the germline V gene, CDR1 is SEHNR and CDR2 is FQNEAQ (reference sequence). Trimming removed 3 bases at V and 2 bases at J, with 7 bases between.

This chain connects TRBV5-5 to TRBJ2-7; TRBD2 matches 8 bases. V lost 0 bases and J lost 4; bases outside the gene matches: 6. The CDR3 spans 15 residues. Germline loops: CDR1 SGHKS, CDR2 YYEKEE (reference sequence). The CDR3 sequence: CASSLAGQRGYEQYF. The CDR3 nucleotides are TGTGCCAGCAGCTTGGCGGGGCAGCGGGGGTACGAGCAGTACTTC. Combining the CDR3 with reference TRBV5-5 and TRBJ2-7 gives the whole variable domain DAGVTQSPTHLIKTRGQQVTLRCSPISGHKSVSWYQQVLGQGPQFIFQYYEKEERGRGNFPDRFSARQFPNYSSELNVNALLLGDSALYLCASSLAGQRGYEQYFGPGTRLTVT.

The chain joins TRBV5-5 to TRBJ1-5; D unclear. The CDR3 runs 14 residues. V was clipped by 4 bases and J by 2 bases, with 10 bases between them. Looked up from germline, CDR1 is SGHKS and CDR2 is YYEKEE (reference sequence). CDR3 sequence: CASSPAVGNQPQHF. CDR3 sequence (DNA): TGTGCCAGCAGCCCGGCAGTAGGCAATCAGCCCCAGCATTTT.